Presented here are 26 T cell receptor beta chains from one specimen sequenced in a study of blood T cells in healthy people across ages. Together with a sample-barcoded 5' primer, a J-beta primer mix was included in a second PCR lasting roughly 6 to 12 cycles. MiXCR, run by TCRdb on the 5' RACE reads, gives a single entry per CDR3 protein. The sample lists about 1.4 million distinct CDR3 sequences; roughly 59% were seen once. Sample: blood. These receptors were taken from a man younger than 35 in good health.

This chain links TRBV7-8 with TRBJ2-4; D gene unclear. CDR1 and CDR2 (germline): SGHVS, FQNEAQ. V lost 1 base, J lost 8 bases, and 6 bases lay in between. The CDR3 length is 12 residues. The CDR3 reads CASSLEGYIQYF. In DNA, the CDR3 is TGTGCCAGCAGCTTAGAAGGGTACATTCAGTACTTC.

A few counts support this clonotype. This chain joins TRBV6-6 and TRBJ1-2, with D possibly being TRBD1 (6 bases). This CDR3 has 18 residues. Germline V gene lookup returns CDR1 MNHNY and CDR2 SVGAGI (reference sequence). The V and J ends lost 0 bases and 5 bases respectively, with 22 bases between them. The CDR3 DNA reads TGTGCCAGCAGTTACTCTACCGCAGGGGCGCGCCCCCCTTATGGCTACACCTTC. This gives the protein CASSYSTAGARPPYGYTF.

This clonotype was counted between two and nine times. This rearrangement joins TRBV29-1 to TRBJ2-7; 9 bases fit TRBD1. With 6 bases clipped from V and 4 bases from J, the junction kept 13 bases outside the gene matches. Germline values: CDR1 SQVTM, CDR2 ANQGSEA. The CDR3 sequence is 15 residues long. The CDR3 sequence is CSVALSGTGRYEQYF. CDR3 nucleotides: TGCAGCGTAGCCCTTTCCGGGACAGGGAGGTACGAGCAGTACTTC.

The genes are TRBV20-1 and TRBJ2-5, with D maybe TRBD1 (5 bases). The last part of the DNA fits TRBJ2-1 better; the J call may be wrong. The CDR3 has 14 amino acids. Germline values: CDR1 DFQATT, CDR2 SNEGSKA (reference sequence). CDR3 sequence (DNA): TGCAGTGCTAGAGATTTACAGGAACAAGAGACCCAGTTCTTC. It translates to CSARDLQEQETQFF.

This sequence joins TRBV20-1 and TRBJ2-3; D may be TRBD1 or TRBD2 (5 bases each). The V end was cut by 6 bases, the J end by 2 bases, with 15 bases between. This CDR3 comprises 14 residues. Germline CDR1 is DFQATT and CDR2 is SNEGSKA (reference sequence). The CDR3 region is CSALPPGHTDTQYF. The CDR3 DNA reads TGCAGTGCCCTCCCCCCGGGGCACACAGATACGCAGTATTTT.

A few counts support this clonotype. The genes are TRBV25-1 and TRBJ1-2; unclear D gene. Germline lookup yields CDR1 MGHDK and CDR2 SYGVNS. Trimming pared 5 bases from V and 3 bases from J, leaving 4 bases between. The CDR3 contains 11 residues. The CDR3 nucleotides are TGTGCCAGCAGTCACGACTATGGCTACACCTTC. Translated: CASSHDYGYTF.

This rearrangement joins TRBV29-1 to TRBJ1-1, with TRBD1 identical over 8 bases. Germline V CDR1 and CDR2: SQVTM, ANQGSEA. The CDR3 spans 14 residues. With 3 bases clipped from V and 3 bases from J, the junction kept 6 bases outside the gene matches. The CDR3 DNA is TGCAGCGTTGAGCGACAGGGGTCGGACACTGAAGCTTTCTTT. Translating it yields CSVERQGSDTEAFF.

This clonotype was detected only a few times. The chain combines TRBV9 with TRBJ2-2; TRBD2 agrees at 7 bases. Germline V gives CDR1 SGDLS, CDR2 YYNGEE. The CDR3 totals 17 residues. Unmatched junction bases numbered 8, after V lost 0 bases and J lost 3 bases. The CDR3 region has the DNA TGTGCCAGCAGCGTAGTCCTGGCGGGAGAGGACACCGGGGAGCTGTTTTTT. It translates to CASSVVLAGEDTGELFF.

This clonotype turned up a few times. The chain employs TRBV20-1 and TRBJ2-5; 8 positions agree with TRBD2. Germline V gene sequence: CDR1 DFQATT, CDR2 SNEGSKA (reference sequence). The trim removed 2 bases at V and 11 bases at J, leaving 13 bases unmatched. The CDR3 spans 14 residues. The CDR3 DNA follows: TGCAGTGCTAGAACCGGGACTAGAGGGAGCCGACAGTACTTC. This translates into CSARTGTRGSRQYF.

The chain has TRBV10-2 and TRBJ1-2; D is ambiguous. Germline lookup yields CDR1 WSHSY and CDR2 SAAADI. The CDR3 has 14 amino acids. Trimming removed 6 bases at V and 8 bases at J, with 19 bases between. CDR3 amino acids: CASSPRTKQGGYTF. The CDR3 region has the DNA TGCGCCAGCAGCCCCCGTACCAAACAAGGAGGCTACACCTTC.

V and J are TRBV15 and TRBJ1-2, with 8 bases fitting TRBD1. Germline CDR1 is LNHNV and CDR2 is YYDKDF (reference sequence). The CDR3 runs to 18 residues. J was trimmed by 3 bases and V by 1 base; bases with no gene match: 13. The CDR3 loop reads CATSRVTSGTGDYYGYTF. The CDR3 DNA reads as TGTGCCACCAGCAGAGTAACGTCTGGGACAGGCGATTACTATGGCTACACCTTC.

The chain uses TRBV11-2 and TRBJ2-7; 7 nucleotides line up with TRBD1. This CDR3 comprises 15 residues. Trimming took 1 base from V and 3 from J; bases not matched to a gene: 6. Germline V gene sequence: CDR1 SGHAT, CDR2 FQNNGV. Written as DNA, the CDR3 is TGTGCCAGCAGCTTAGGAGGGGGCGCTTACTACGAGCAGTACTTC. It yields the protein CASSLGGGAYYEQYF.

The J gene is TRBJ2-5, the V gene TRBV4-1; 8 bases are a match to TRBD1. CDR3 length equals 13 residues. Losses at the gene ends were 4 bases for V and 11 bases for J; bases not matched to a gene: 9. CDR1 MGHRA and CDR2 YSYEKL come from the germline V gene. The CDR3 DNA reads TGCGCCAGCAGCCGACAGGGGTTCGATGAGCAGTACTTC. Translating gives CASSRQGFDEQYF.

The CDR3 DNA sequence: TGCGCCAGCAGCCAAGTGACAGGGGGGTTCGATGAGCAGTTCTTC. Translating it yields CASSQVTGGFDEQFF. The rearrangement links TRBV4-1 to TRBJ2-1, with 9 positions matching TRBD1. Germline lookup yields CDR1 MGHRA and CDR2 YSYEKL. This CDR3 contains 15 residues. The junction had 6 bases not matched to a gene; V was cut back by 1 base and J by 8 bases.

The chain carries TRBV6-5 and TRBJ2-7; D gene uncertain. CDR3 size: 13 residues. Trimming shortened V by 7 bases and J by 1 base, and 11 bases separated the two germline ends. Germline V gene data show CDR1 as MNHEY and CDR2 as SVGAGI. The CDR3 sequence is CASTDIGSYEQYF. As DNA, the CDR3 is TGTGCCAGCACAGATATCGGGTCCTACGAGCAGTACTTC.

Here the CDR3 DNA reads TGTGCCAGCAGCTTAGGCGGGACAGGGACCGGCTACACCTTC. Its translation: CASSLGGTGTGYTF. The chain is built from TRBV7-9 and TRBJ1-2; TRBD1 aligns across 9 bases. CDR3 length: 14 residues. The J segment lost 8 bases and the V segment lost 1 base, leaving 5 bases of the junction unmatched. Germline assignment: CDR1 SEHNR and CDR2 FQNEAQ (reference sequence).

The chain links TRBV4-1 to TRBJ2-1; possible D gene TRBD2, 6 bases. The V end was cut by 1 base, the J end by 0 bases, with 19 bases between. The CDR3 length is 19 residues. The germline gives CDR1 MGHRA, CDR2 YSYEKL. CDR3 region: CASSQGGVARKGSYNEQFF. In DNA form, the CDR3 reads TGCGCCAGCAGCCAAGGGGGGGTGGCGCGGAAAGGCTCCTACAATGAGCAGTTCTTC.

The gene calls are TRBV12-3 or TRBV12-4 and TRBJ1-2; D is unclear. This CDR3 contains 13 residues. Trimming removed 3 bases from V and 2 bases from J, with 7 bases in between. This CDR3 reads CASSFIENYGYTF. The DNA of the CDR3 is TGTGCCAGCAGTTTTATAGAGAACTATGGCTACACCTTC.

Notes on this clonotype: The junction departs from germline at one end; a sequencing error may be responsible. The rearrangement joins TRBV12-3 or TRBV12-4 to TRBJ2-5, with 8 bases fitting TRBD1. CDR3 size: 14 residues. Written as DNA, the CDR3 is TGTGCCAGCAGTCCCAGGACAGGGAACCACGAGCAGTACTTT. It translates to CASSPRTGNHEQYF.

As regards this clonotype: The junction departs from the called germline gene at one end, perhaps through a read error. The rearrangement links TRBV29-1 to TRBJ2-7; D unresolved. The CDR3 runs 11 residues. The V gene's germline CDR1 is SQVTM and CDR2 ANQGSEA. This CDR3 reads CGVVWRYEQYF. For the CDR3, the DNA is TGCGGCGTTGTTTGGCGGTACGAGCAGTACTTC.

The CDR3 DNA follows: TGTGCCAGTAGCATCCTAGCGGGGGCGAACACCGGGGAGCTGTTTTTT. This sequence encodes CASSILAGANTGELFF. V and J are TRBV27 and TRBJ2-2; 10 nucleotides align to TRBD2. With 9 bases clipped from V and 0 bases from J, the junction kept 7 bases outside the gene matches. The CDR3 sequence is 16 residues long. Per germline, CDR1 MNHEY and CDR2 SMNVEV (reference sequence).

This clonotype showed up just a few times. The chain links TRBV4-2 to TRBJ2-7, with 7 bases aligning to TRBD1. The germline V gene encodes CDR1 LGHNA and CDR2 YNFKEQ. The CDR3 runs 15 residues. After removal of 1 base from V and 5 bases from J, the junction contained 8 bases not matched to a gene. In DNA form, the CDR3 reads TGTGCCAGCAGCCAAGTTGGTCAGGGGGTGGACGAGCAGTACTTC. It encodes CASSQVGQGVDEQYF.

The chain recombines TRBV4-1 with TRBJ2-3; tentatively, D is TRBD1 or TRBD2 (5 bases each). The CDR3 runs to 14 residues. V lost 2 bases to trimming and J lost 2 bases, with 8 bases between them. Germline CDR1 is MGHRA and CDR2 is YSYEKL. The DNA of the CDR3 is TGCGCCAGCAGCCAACAGGGAGACACAGATACGCAGTATTTT. It translates to CASSQQGDTDTQYF.

The gene calls are TRBV27 and TRBJ1-2; weak D call: TRBD1 (6 bases). Germline V gene data show CDR1 as MNHEY and CDR2 as SMNVEV (reference sequence). V lost 5 bases to trimming and J lost 8 bases, with 15 bases between them. This CDR3 region has 13 residues. DNA of the CDR3: TGTGCCAGCAGTGCCTCTGCAGGGGTCGGCTACACCTTC. It specifies CASSASAGVGYTF.

The gene calls are TRBV20-1 and TRBJ2-3, with D unclear. The CDR3 covers 14 residues. V was cut by 0 bases and J by 3 bases, with 10 bases left in between. Germline values: CDR1 DFQATT, CDR2 SNEGSKA (reference sequence). The CDR3: CSARDQVGTDTQYF. CDR3 bases: TGCAGTGCTAGAGACCAAGTAGGGACAGATACGCAGTATTTT.

This sequence joins TRBV2 and TRBJ1-5; D possibly corresponds to TRBD1 (5 bases). In germline, CDR1 is SNHLY, CDR2 FYNNEI. Trimming cost V 6 bases and J 5 bases, with 11 bases left between them. The length of the CDR3 is 13 residues. The DNA for the CDR3 is TGTGCCAGCAGCCCGGGACTCGATCAGCCCCAGCATTTT. Amino acids: CASSPGLDQPQHF.